This T cell receptor beta chain is from a study of T-cell memory formation after mild COVID-19. Study as a whole: Across donors, TCR clusters were largely donor specific.

Germline CDR1 reads DFQATT; CDR2 reads SNEGSKA (reference sequence). V lost 1 base, J lost 2 bases, and 8 bases lay in between. CDR3 size: 14 residues. This clonotype came up a few times. Its target is unknown. TCRdb re-called the 5' RACE reads with MiXCR, one entry per CDR3 protein. Seen here are around 320,000 distinct CDR3 sequences, around 19% observed once, and the top ten hold under 25%. Study results and caveats: The SARS-CoV-2 specificity of second-wave clones reaching peak at day 37 remained unverified.

The sample comprised PBMCs or a T cell subset sorted from them (not recorded which). The receptor was derived from a man between 18 and 35 years old who had mild COVID-19 (a few samples of this study predate the infection). Cell type and time point are not known. This rearrangement joins TRBV20-1 to TRBJ2-2, with TRBD1 as a possible D gene (6 bases). The chain's CDR3 is CSARGQDNTGELFF. For the CDR3, the DNA is TGCAGTGCTAGAGGACAGGACAACACCGGGGAGCTGTTTTTT.